This TCR beta chain was sequenced for a study of blood T cell repertoires in COVID-19. Study-level background: The cDNA or gDNA used as material had been derived from T cells, B-cell-depleted T cells, or PBMCs.

In its sample, this clone was seen once. Measured with immunoSEQ multiplex PCR; TCRdb has only the in-frame clones, and not every one. The sample gives 150,000 to 200,000 clones, over 80% of which show up once; about 7% is in the top ten. The CDR3 extends over 12 amino acids. Trimming pared 6 bases from V and 4 bases from J, leaving 9 bases between. This receptor was obtained from a woman aged 40 to 50 with COVID-19, enrolled during active disease. V gene TRBV12-3 or TRBV12-4 combines with J gene TRBJ1-2; D perhaps matches TRBD1 (5 bases). Sequences were obtained from peripheral blood. CDR3 sequence (DNA): TGTGCCAGCAGACACGACAGCTATGGCTACACCTTC. Encoded protein: CASRHDSYGYTF.